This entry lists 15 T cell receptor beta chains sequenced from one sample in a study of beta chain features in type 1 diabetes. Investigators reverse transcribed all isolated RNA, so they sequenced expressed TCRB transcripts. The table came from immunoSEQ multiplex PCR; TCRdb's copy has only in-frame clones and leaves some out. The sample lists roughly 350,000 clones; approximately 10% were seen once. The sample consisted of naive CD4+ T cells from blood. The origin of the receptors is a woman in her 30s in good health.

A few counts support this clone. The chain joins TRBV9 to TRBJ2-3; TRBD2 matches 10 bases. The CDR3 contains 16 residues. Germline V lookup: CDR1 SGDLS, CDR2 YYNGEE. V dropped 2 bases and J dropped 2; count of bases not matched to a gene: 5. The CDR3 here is CASSVWTSGNTDTQYF. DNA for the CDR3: TGTGCCAGCAGCGTTTGGACTAGCGGTAACACAGATACGCAGTATTTT.

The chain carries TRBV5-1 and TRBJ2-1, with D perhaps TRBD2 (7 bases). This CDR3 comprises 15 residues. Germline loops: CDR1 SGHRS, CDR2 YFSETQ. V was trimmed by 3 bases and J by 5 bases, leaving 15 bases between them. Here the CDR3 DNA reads TGCGCCAGCAGCTGGGGGGGGCGCTTTGACAATGAGCAGTTCTTC. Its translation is CASSWGGRFDNEQFF.

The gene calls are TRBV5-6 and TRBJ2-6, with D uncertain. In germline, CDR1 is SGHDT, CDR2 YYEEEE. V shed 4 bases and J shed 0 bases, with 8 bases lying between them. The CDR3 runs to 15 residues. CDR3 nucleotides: TGTGCCAGCAGCCTATTGGTCTCTGGGGCCAACGTCCTGACTTTC. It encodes CASSLLVSGANVLTF.

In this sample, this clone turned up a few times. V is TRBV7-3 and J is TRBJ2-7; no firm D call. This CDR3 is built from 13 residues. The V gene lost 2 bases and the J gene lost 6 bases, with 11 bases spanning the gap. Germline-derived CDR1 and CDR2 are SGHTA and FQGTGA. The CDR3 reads CASSLSGFSEQYF. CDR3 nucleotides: TGTGCCAGCAGCTTATCAGGTTTCAGCGAGCAGTACTTC. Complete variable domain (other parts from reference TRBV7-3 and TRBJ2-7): GAGVSQTPSNKVTEKGKYVELRCDPISGHTALYWYRQSLGQGPEFLIYFQGTGAADDSGLPNDRFFAVRPEGSVSTLKIQRTERGDSAVYLCASSLSGFSEQYFGPGTRLTVT.

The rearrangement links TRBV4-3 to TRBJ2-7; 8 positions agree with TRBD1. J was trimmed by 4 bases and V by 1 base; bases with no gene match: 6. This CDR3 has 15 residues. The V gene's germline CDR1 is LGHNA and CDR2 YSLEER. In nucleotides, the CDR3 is TGCGCCAGCAGCCAAGCCACAGGGGGTGGATACGAGCAGTACTTC. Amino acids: CASSQATGGGYEQYF.

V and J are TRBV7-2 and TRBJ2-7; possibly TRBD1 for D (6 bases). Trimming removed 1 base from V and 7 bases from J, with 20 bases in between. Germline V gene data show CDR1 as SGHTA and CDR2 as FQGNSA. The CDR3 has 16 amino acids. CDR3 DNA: TGTGCCAGCAGCTTAGTTTGGTCGGCAGGGGCTGGTGAGCAGTACTTC. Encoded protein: CASSLVWSAGAGEQYF.

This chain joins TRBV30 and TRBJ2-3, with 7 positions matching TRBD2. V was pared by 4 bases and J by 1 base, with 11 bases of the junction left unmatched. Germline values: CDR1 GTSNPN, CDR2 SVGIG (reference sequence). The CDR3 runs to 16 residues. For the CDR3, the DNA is TGTGCCTGGATGATGGCGGGACTAACCGGCACAGATACGCAGTATTTT. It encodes CAWMMAGLTGTDTQYF.

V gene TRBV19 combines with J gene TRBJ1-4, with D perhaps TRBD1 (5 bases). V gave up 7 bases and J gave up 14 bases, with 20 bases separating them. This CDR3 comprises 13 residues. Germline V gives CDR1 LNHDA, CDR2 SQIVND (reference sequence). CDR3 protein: CASTTTGGTSLFF. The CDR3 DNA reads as TGTGCCAGTACCACCACCGGGGGGACCTCTCTGTTTTTT.

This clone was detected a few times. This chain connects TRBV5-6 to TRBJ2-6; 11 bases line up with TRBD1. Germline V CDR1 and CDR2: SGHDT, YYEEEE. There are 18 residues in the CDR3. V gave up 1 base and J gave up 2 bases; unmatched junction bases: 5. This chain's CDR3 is CASSLYRTGGAGANVLTF. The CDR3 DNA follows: TGTGCCAGCAGCTTGTATCGGACAGGGGGCGCTGGGGCCAACGTCCTGACTTTC.

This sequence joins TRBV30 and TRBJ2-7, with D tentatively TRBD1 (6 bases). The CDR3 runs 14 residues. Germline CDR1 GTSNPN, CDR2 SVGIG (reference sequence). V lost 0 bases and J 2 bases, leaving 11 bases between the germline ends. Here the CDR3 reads CAWSVRQGTYEQYF. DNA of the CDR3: TGTGCCTGGAGTGTAAGGCAGGGGACCTACGAGCAGTACTTC.

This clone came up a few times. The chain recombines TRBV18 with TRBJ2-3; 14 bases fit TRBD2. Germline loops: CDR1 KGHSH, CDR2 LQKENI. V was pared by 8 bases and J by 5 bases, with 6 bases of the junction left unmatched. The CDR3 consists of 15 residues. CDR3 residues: CASAGTSGRVDTQYF. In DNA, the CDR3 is TGTGCCAGCGCCGGGACTAGCGGGAGAGTAGATACGCAGTATTTT.

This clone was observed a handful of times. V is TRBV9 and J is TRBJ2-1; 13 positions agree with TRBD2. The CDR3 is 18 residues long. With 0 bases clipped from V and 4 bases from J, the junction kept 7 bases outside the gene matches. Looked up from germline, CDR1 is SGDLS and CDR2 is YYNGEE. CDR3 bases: TGTGCCAGCAGCGTAGGGACTAGCGGGAGCTTTTCGTACAATGAGCAGTTCTTC. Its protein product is CASSVGTSGSFSYNEQFF.

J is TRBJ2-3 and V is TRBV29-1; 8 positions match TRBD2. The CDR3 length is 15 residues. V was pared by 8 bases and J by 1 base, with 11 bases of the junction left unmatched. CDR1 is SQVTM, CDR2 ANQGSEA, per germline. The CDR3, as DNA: TGCAGCTCCAGCGGGGGAGGGGGGCGCACAGATACGCAGTATTTT. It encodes CSSSGGGGRTDTQYF.

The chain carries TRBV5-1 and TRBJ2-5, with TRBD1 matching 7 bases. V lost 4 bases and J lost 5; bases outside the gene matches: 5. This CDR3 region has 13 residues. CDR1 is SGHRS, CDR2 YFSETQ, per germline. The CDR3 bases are TGCGCCAGCAGCCCACAGGGGACGGAGACCCAGTACTTC. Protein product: CASSPQGTETQYF.

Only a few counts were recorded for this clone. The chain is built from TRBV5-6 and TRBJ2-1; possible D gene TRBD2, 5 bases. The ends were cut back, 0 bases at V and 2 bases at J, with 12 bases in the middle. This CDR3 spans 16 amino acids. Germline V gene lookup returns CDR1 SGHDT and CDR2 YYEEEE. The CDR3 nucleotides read TGTGCCAGCAGCTTGGGACTACTCTATACCTACAATGAGCAGTTCTTC. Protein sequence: CASSLGLLYTYNEQFF.